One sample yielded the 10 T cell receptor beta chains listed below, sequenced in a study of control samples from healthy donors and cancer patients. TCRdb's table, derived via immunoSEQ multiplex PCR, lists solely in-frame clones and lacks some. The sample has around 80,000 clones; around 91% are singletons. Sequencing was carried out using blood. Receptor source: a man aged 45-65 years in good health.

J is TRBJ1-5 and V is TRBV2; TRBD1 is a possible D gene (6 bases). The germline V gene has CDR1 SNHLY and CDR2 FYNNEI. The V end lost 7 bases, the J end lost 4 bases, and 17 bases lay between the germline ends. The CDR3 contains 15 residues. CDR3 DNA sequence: TGTGCCAGCAACTTTGGACAGAGCCCGAATCAGCCCCAGCATTTT. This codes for CASNFGQSPNQPQHF.

The CDR3 region has the DNA TGTGCCATGGGCCTCACGGTCAATCAGCCCCAGCATTTT. This translates into CAMGLTVNQPQHF. The V call is TRBV19, the J call TRBJ1-5; D not resolved. Germline V gene lookup returns CDR1 LNHDA and CDR2 SQIVND (reference sequence). The CDR3 length is 13 residues. Deletions cut 10 bases from V and 3 bases from J, with 13 bases between.

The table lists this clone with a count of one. CDR3 sequence: CASGLMPGLEQFF. The CDR3 bases are TGTGCTAGTGGTTTGATGCCGGGACTGGAACAGTTCTTC. V and J are TRBV12-5 and TRBJ2-1, with a weak D call TRBD2 (6 bases). Germline CDR1 reads LGHNT; CDR2 reads FRNRAP. Trimming left V 2 bases short and J 13 bases short, with 15 bases between. The CDR3 contains 13 residues.

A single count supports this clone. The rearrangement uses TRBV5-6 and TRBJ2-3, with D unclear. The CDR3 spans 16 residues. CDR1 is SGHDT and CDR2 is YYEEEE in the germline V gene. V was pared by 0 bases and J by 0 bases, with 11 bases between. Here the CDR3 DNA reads TGTGCCAGCAGCTTGGAAGTTTGGGGAAGCACAGATACGCAGTATTTT. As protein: CASSLEVWGSTDTQYF. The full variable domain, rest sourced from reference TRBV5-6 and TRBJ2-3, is DAGVTQSPTHLIKTRGQQVTLRCSPKSGHDTVSWYQQALGQGPQFIFQYYEEEERQRGNFPDRFSGHQFPNYSSELNVNALLLGDSALYLCASSLEVWGSTDTQYFGPGTRLTVL.

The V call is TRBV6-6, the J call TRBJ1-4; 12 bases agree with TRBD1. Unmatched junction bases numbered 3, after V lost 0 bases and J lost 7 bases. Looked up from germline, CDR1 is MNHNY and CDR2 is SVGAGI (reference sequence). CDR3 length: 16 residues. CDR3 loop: CASSYSGTGGAEKLFF. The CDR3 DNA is TGTGCCAGCAGTTACTCCGGGACAGGGGGCGCTGAAAAACTGTTTTTT.

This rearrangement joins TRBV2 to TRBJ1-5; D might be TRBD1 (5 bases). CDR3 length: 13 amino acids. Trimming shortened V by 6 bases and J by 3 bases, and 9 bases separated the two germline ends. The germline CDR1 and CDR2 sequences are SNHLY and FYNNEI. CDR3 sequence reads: CASRGTVNQPQHF. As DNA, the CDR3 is TGTGCCAGCAGGGGGACGGTCAATCAGCCCCAGCATTTT.

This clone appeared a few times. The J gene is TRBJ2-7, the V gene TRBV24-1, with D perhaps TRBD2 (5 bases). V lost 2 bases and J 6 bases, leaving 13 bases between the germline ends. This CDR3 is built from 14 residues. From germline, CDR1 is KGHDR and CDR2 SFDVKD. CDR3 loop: CATSDSGRVAEQYF. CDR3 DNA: TGTGCCACCAGTGATTCCGGGCGGGTCGCCGAGCAGTACTTC.

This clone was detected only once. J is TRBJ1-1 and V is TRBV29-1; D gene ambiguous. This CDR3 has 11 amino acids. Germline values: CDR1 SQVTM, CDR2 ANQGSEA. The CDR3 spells CRTERNTEAFF. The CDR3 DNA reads TGCAGGACCGAAAGGAACACTGAAGCTTTCTTT.

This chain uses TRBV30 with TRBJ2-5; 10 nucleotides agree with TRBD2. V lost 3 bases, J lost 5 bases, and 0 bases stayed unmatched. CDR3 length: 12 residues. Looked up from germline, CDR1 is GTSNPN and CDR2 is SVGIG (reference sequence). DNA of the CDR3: TGTGCCTGGAGGGGACTAGCGGAGACCCAGTACTTC. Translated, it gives CAWRGLAETQYF.

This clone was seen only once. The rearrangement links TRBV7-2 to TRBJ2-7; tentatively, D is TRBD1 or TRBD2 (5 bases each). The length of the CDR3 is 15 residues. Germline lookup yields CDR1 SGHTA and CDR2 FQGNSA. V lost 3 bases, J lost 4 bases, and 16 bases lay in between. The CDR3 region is CASSLGQPGSYEQYF. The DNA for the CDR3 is TGTGCCAGCAGCTTGGGGCAGCCAGGGAGTTACGAGCAGTACTTC.